The 20 T cell receptor beta chains given below trace back to one sample, sequenced in a study of blood T cells in healthy people across ages. A J-beta primer mix and a sample-barcoded 5' primer were used in a second PCR of about 6 to 12 cycles. In TCRdb, the 5' RACE reads were re-called with MiXCR into one record per CDR3 protein. The data hold some 760,000 distinct CDR3 sequences, with just under 25% observed a single time. This same sample was also part of a study on T cells of mothers and their children.

The sequenced sample was blood. Receptor source: a boy aged 5-17 years in good health.

V and J are TRBV19 and TRBJ1-1, with D tentatively TRBD1 (5 bases). The CDR3 runs 14 residues. V shed 3 bases and J shed 6 bases, with 14 bases lying between them. Germline-derived CDR1 and CDR2 are LNHDA and SQIVND (reference sequence). In DNA, the CDR3 is TGTGCCAGTAGTATTTGGGGGGACGGCGCTGAAGCTTTCTTT. It codes for CASSIWGDGAEAFF.

The chain couples TRBV5-1 to TRBJ2-5; 7 positions match TRBD1. Near its end, the DNA agrees better with TRBJ2-1, so the J call may be wrong. The V gene's germline CDR1 is SGHRS and CDR2 YFSETQ. This CDR3 is built from 16 residues. CDR3 sequence reads: CASSYSTGLPYNEQFF. The CDR3 coding sequence is TGCGCCAGCAGCTACTCGACAGGGCTCCCCTACAATGAGCAGTTCTTC.

The rearrangement joins TRBV14 to TRBJ1-6, with TRBD1 matching over 8 bases. CDR1 and CDR2 (germline): SGHDN, FVKESK. The CDR3 length is 17 residues. With V trimmed by 1 base and J by 6 bases, 8 bases remained unmatched. The CDR3 region is CASSQVGRGHGNSPLHF. The CDR3 DNA follows: TGTGCCAGCAGCCAAGTGGGCAGGGGGCATGGTAATTCACCCCTCCACTTT.

This clonotype was seen only a few times. This chain links TRBV23-1 with TRBJ1-1; D remains ambiguous. TRBV23-1 falls under the ORF class, with uncertain function. This CDR3 comprises 14 residues. Trimming stripped 3 bases from V and 1 base from J, with 9 bases between. In nucleotides, the CDR3 is TGCGCCAGCAGTCATCAAAGGTCGAACACTGAAGCTTTCTTT. Its translation is CASSHQRSNTEAFF.

About this clonotype: Germline and junction disagree at one end, which may indicate a read error. The V call is TRBV20-1, the J call TRBJ2-5; TRBD1 agrees at 7 bases. Looked up from germline, CDR1 is DFQATT and CDR2 is SNEGSKA (reference sequence). The CDR3 has 11 amino acids. Written as DNA, the CDR3 is TGCAGTGCTAGAGATTGGGGACAGCAGTCCTTC. Its protein product is CSARDWGQQSF.

The genes are TRBV28 and TRBJ2-3; weak D call: TRBD1 (6 bases). The CDR3 has 17 residues. With 4 bases removed from V and 0 bases from J, the gap between germline ends came to 17 bases. Germline values: CDR1 MDHEN, CDR2 SYDVKM. This CDR3 is CASSYHIGDTSTDTQYF. The CDR3 bases are TGTGCCAGCAGTTACCATATCGGGGACACTAGCACAGATACGCAGTATTTT.

The chain has TRBV21-1 and TRBJ2-5; the table's TRBD1 call for D was not verified on the DNA. TRBV21-1 is a pseudogene segment. The length of the CDR3 is 14 residues. DNA for the CDR3: TGTGCCAGCAGCAAAGGGACAGGATGGGAGACCCAGTACTTC. It is translated as CASSKGTGWETQYF.

A single count supports this clonotype. A junction end diverges from the germline sequence, so it may reflect a read error. The CDR3 region is CVSSLVLGTGVNQPQHF. The CDR3 DNA follows: TGTGTCAGCAGCTTAGTACTTGGGACAGGGGTCAATCAGCCCCAGCATTTT. The chain combines TRBV7-9 with TRBJ1-5, with 10 bases lining up with TRBD1. Germline V gene data show CDR1 as SEHNR and CDR2 as FQNEAQ (reference sequence). The CDR3 has 17 residues. Drawing the rest from reference TRBV7-9 and TRBJ1-5, the complete variable domain is DTGVSQNPRHKITKRGQNVTFRCDPISEHNRLYWYRQTLGQGPEFLTYFQNEAQLEKSRLLSDRFSAERPKGSFSTLEIQRTEQGDSAMYLCVSSLVLGTGVNQPQHFGDGTRLSIL.

J is TRBJ2-5 and V is TRBV4-1; D is perhaps TRBD2 (6 bases). CDR3 length equals 15 residues. V lost 0 bases to trimming and J lost 4 bases, with 12 bases between them. Germline V gene sequence: CDR1 MGHRA, CDR2 YSYEKL. CDR3 loop: CASSQEGGVGETQYF. For the CDR3, the DNA is TGCGCCAGCAGCCAAGAAGGCGGGGTGGGAGAGACCCAGTACTTC.

This clonotype was seen a few times. The chain uses TRBV28 and TRBJ2-5; D might be TRBD2 (5 bases). The J call may be incorrect, as the DNA end agrees better with TRBJ2-7. The CDR3 has 14 amino acids. Germline assignment: CDR1 MDHEN and CDR2 SYDVKM. The CDR3 sequence: CASTHSGGPYEQYF. The CDR3 DNA is TGTGCCAGCACTCACTCCGGAGGACCCTACGAGCAGTACTTC.

There are a few counts of this clonotype. The J gene is TRBJ1-4, the V gene TRBV29-1; 7 bases fit TRBD1. Germline values: CDR1 SQVTM, CDR2 ANQGSEA. The CDR3 sequence is 12 residues long. Unmatched junction bases numbered 4, after V lost 4 bases and J lost 8 bases. The CDR3 DNA follows: TGCAGCGTTGGAGCAGGGGGAGAAAAACTGTTTTTT. Residues: CSVGAGGEKLFF.

This clonotype was seen more than once but under ten times. The rearrangement joins TRBV12-3 or TRBV12-4 to TRBJ2-3; TRBD2 matches at 7 bases. V shed 3 bases, J shed 0 bases, and the junction held 3 bases outside the gene matches. This CDR3 has 15 amino acids. The CDR3 nucleotides read TGTGCCAGCAGTTTCTCTAGCGGCAGCACAGATACGCAGTATTTT. Its protein is CASSFSSGSTDTQYF.

The chain combines TRBV20-1 with TRBJ2-2; TRBD2 is a possible D gene (5 bases). Germline CDR1 is DFQATT and CDR2 is SNEGSKA (reference sequence). Trimming pared 0 bases from V and 5 bases from J, leaving 13 bases between. The CDR3 totals 15 residues. This CDR3 reads CSARDSGLPTGELFF. DNA for the CDR3: TGCAGTGCTAGAGATTCGGGGTTGCCAACCGGGGAGCTGTTTTTT.

The chain is built from TRBV27 and TRBJ2-5; 7 bases agree with TRBD2. Germline loops: CDR1 MNHEY, CDR2 SMNVEV (reference sequence). V lost 2 bases and J lost 1; bases outside the gene matches: 7. This CDR3 is built from 16 residues. This CDR3 reads CASSLTRLAVQETQYF. CDR3 nucleotides: TGTGCCAGCAGTTTAACCCGGCTAGCGGTCCAAGAGACCCAGTACTTC.

This clonotype was recorded a few times. V is TRBV29-1 and J is TRBJ2-7; tentative D call: TRBD1 (6 bases). Trimming shortened V by 7 bases and J by 0 bases, and 13 bases separated the two germline ends. Germline values: CDR1 SQVTM, CDR2 ANQGSEA. The CDR3 has 13 amino acids. The CDR3 reads CSARGHSSYEQYF. CDR3 nucleotides: TGCAGCGCCAGGGGCCACAGCTCCTACGAGCAGTACTTC.

This clonotype was observed a handful of times. This sequence joins TRBV4-3 and TRBJ1-1, with TRBD1 as a possible D gene (5 bases). The CDR3 runs to 15 residues. Germline lookup yields CDR1 LGHNA and CDR2 YSLEER. V lost 3 bases to trimming and J lost 5 bases, with 16 bases between them. CDR3 DNA: TGCGCCAGCAGCCAGGGGGGAGGGTTGGAGACTGAAGCTTTCTTT. Protein product: CASSQGGGLETEAFF.

The V and J genes are TRBV27 and TRBJ1-5; D is possibly TRBD1 (5 bases). Germline values: CDR1 MNHEY, CDR2 SMNVEV (reference sequence). CDR3 length: 14 residues. V was pared by 2 bases and J by 6 bases, with 11 bases between. CDR3 region: CASSLGGMGQPQHF. The CDR3 DNA reads as TGTGCCAGCAGTTTAGGGGGAATGGGTCAGCCCCAGCATTTT.

This clonotype has a handful of counts. This sequence joins TRBV11-2 and TRBJ2-3, with 16 bases that match TRBD2. Germline-derived CDR1 and CDR2 are SGHAT and FQNNGV. V lost 4 bases, J lost 4 bases, and 5 bases stayed unmatched. The CDR3 sequence is 17 residues long. The CDR3 nucleotides read TGTGCCAGCAGCTCCGGGACTAGCGGGGGGGCCCCAGATACGCAGTATTTT. The encoded protein is CASSSGTSGGAPDTQYF.

This clonotype was seen a handful of times. The chain uses TRBV9 and TRBJ2-3; tentative D call: TRBD2 (5 bases). V dropped 3 bases and J dropped 2 bases, with 13 bases sitting between them. Germline V gene data show CDR1 as SGDLS and CDR2 as YYNGEE. This CDR3 is 15 amino acids long. CDR3 protein: CASSATGINTDTQYF. In DNA form, the CDR3 reads TGTGCCAGCAGCGCTACCGGGATCAACACAGATACGCAGTATTTT.

The rearrangement uses TRBV20-1 and TRBJ2-7, with TRBD2 as a possible D gene (5 bases). The germline V gene has CDR1 DFQATT and CDR2 SNEGSKA (reference sequence). The germline V and J ends were trimmed by 4 bases and 1 base, with 11 bases remaining between them. This CDR3 comprises 13 residues. The CDR3 loop reads CSAKGDNSYEQYF. CDR3 DNA sequence: TGCAGTGCTAAGGGAGATAATTCCTACGAGCAGTACTTC.